The rows below give T cell receptor beta chains drawn from one sample of a study of cytotoxic CD8 clonotypes in ibrutinib-treated CLL. Sequencing was performed with immunoSEQ multiplex PCR; in TCRdb, only in-frame clones are kept and a portion is missing. The data contain 300,000 to 400,000 clones, over 55% of them singletons. Material: PBMCs, obtained after 36 months of ibrutinib treatment. The receptors stem from a human donor with chronic lymphocytic leukemia. Each CDR3 is given with its conserved first and last residue. Fields, in order: clone size, J gene, D gene, V gene, CDR3 protein, CDR3 DNA. D genes are given only for firm matches. Where a row states a size, it is once, few, many or the class of an expanded clone; other rows omit it.

NA | TRBJ2-7 | NA | TRBV19 | CASSWGEAYEQYF | TGTGCCAGTAGTTGGGGGGAAGCCTACGAGCAGTACTTC
NA | TRBJ2-1 | NA | TRBV6-1 | CASTRRYNEQFF | TGTGCCAGCACCAGACGGTACAATGAGCAGTTCTTC
NA | TRBJ2-7 | NA | TRBV19 | CASSILGGGEQYF | TGTGCCAGTAGTATTTTAGGAGGGGGCGAGCAGTACTTC
NA | TRBJ1-1 | NA | TRBV15 | CATSRDLDHTEAFF | TGTGCCACCAGCAGAGATTTAGATCATACTGAAGCTTTCTTT
few | TRBJ2-7 | NA | TRBV15 | CATSRDTGSYEQYF | TGTGCCACCAGCAGAGATACAGGGAGCTACGAGCAGTACTTC
NA | TRBJ2-5 | TRBD2 | TRBV28 | CASSGLSGLAGSETQYF | TGTGCCAGCAGTGGGCTCTCGGGACTAGCGGGATCGGAGACCCAGTACTTC
NA | TRBJ2-1 | NA | TRBV7-9 | CASFRPGGPYNEQFF | TGTGCCAGCTTTCGGCCCGGGGGGCCATACAATGAGCAGTTCTTC
NA | TRBJ2-1 | TRBD2 | TRBV5-1 | CASSSPGTTKGNEQFF | TGCGCCAGCAGCTCACCCGGGACTACCAAGGGAAATGAGCAGTTCTTC
NA | TRBJ2-1 | TRBD2 | TRBV28 | CASSFLLAGEGNEQFF | TGTGCCAGCAGTTTCCTACTAGCGGGAGAGGGGAATGAGCAGTTCTTC
NA | TRBJ2-7 | TRBD1 | TRBV5-1 | CASRKQGRLDEQYF | TGCGCCAGCAGAAAACAGGGGCGGCTCGACGAGCAGTACTTC
once | TRBJ2-7 | NA | TRBV7-9 | CASSLSRGPYEQYF | TGTGCCAGCAGCTTGTCCAGGGGTCCCTACGAGCAGTACTTC
few | TRBJ1-2 | TRBD1 | TRBV6-5 | CASSYRQGNYGYTF | TGTGCCAGCAGTTACCGACAGGGGAACTATGGCTACACCTTC
NA | TRBJ2-2 | NA | TRBV4-1 | CASSQGVVGELFF | TGCGCCAGCAGCCAAGGCGTGGTCGGGGAGCTGTTTTTT
NA | TRBJ2-1 | NA | TRBV19 | CASSISGGEEQFF | TGTGCCAGTAGTATAAGCGGCGGCGAGGAGCAGTTCTTC
NA | TRBJ2-3 | NA | TRBV10-1 | CASSESRSRRDTQYF | TGCGCCAGCAGTGAGTCCCGCAGCCGAAGGGATACGCAGTATTTT
NA | TRBJ1-6 | NA | TRBV28 | CASSLGVAGSSYNSPLHF | TGTGCCAGCAGTTTAGGCGTGGCGGGAAGCTCCTATAATTCACCCCTCCACTTT